This TCR beta chain was sequenced during a study of blood T cell repertoires in COVID-19. V dropped 0 bases and J dropped 2 bases, with 7 bases sitting between them. CDR1 and CDR2 from the germline V gene are SGHTA and FQGNSA. The CDR3 totals 15 residues. Authors' methods: For nucleated cells, counts were estimated from reference gene primer amplification. Using immunoSEQ multiplex PCR, the repertoire was profiled, and TCRdb retains in-frame clones only, with some absent. V, J and clone size are taken as reported in that table, and D and trimming were inferred from the DNA itself. The repertoire consists of some 44,000 clones, with around 92% occurring once and the leading ten covering 12%.

This receptor was taken from a human donor in a cohort sampled during active COVID-19. This sequence joins TRBV7-2 and TRBJ2-2, with D perhaps TRBD2 (6 bases). The sequenced sample was peripheral blood. The CDR3 DNA sequence: TGTGCCAGCAGCTTAGCGCGGGGCAACACCGGGGAGCTGTTTTTT. It specifies CASSLARGNTGELFF. The full variable domain, rest sourced from reference TRBV7-2 and TRBJ2-2, is GAGVSQSPSNKVTEKGKDVELRCDPISGHTALYWYRQSLGQGLEFLIYFQGNSAPDKSGLPSDRFSAERTGGSVSTLTIQRTQQEDSAVYLCASSLARGNTGELFFGEGSRLTVL.